These 28 T cell receptor beta chains share one sample of origin, sequenced in a study of OX40 agonist ivuxolimab in advanced cancers. Assay: immunoSEQ multiplex PCR; the TCRdb copy retains only in-frame clones and omits some. The data contain about 24,000 clones, 84% of them singletons. The sequences come from CD4+ or CD8+ T cells sorted from blood, collected in a trial of the OX40 agonist ivuxolimab. All receptors derive from an adult with an advanced solid tumor such as melanoma, head and neck, liver or kidney cancer.

This clone has only a few counts. This sequence joins TRBV5-8 and TRBJ2-7; 15 nucleotides agree with TRBD2. CDR1 and CDR2 from the germline V gene are SGHTS and YDEGEE. Unmatched junction bases numbered 13, after V lost 7 bases and J lost 2 bases. The CDR3 extends over 18 amino acids. In nucleotides, the CDR3 is TGTGCCAGCTCCCTTGGGGGGACTAGCGGGGGGCCGACCTACGAGCAGTACTTC. As protein: CASSLGGTSGGPTYEQYF.

This clone came up a few times. The rearrangement joins TRBV2 to TRBJ2-7; possibly TRBD2 for D (5 bases). CDR3 length: 13 residues. The germline V gene has CDR1 SNHLY and CDR2 FYNNEI. V dropped 0 bases and J dropped 10 bases, with 13 bases sitting between them. The CDR3: CASSEALRASQYF. The CDR3 DNA reads TGTGCCAGCAGTGAAGCGCTTAGGGCTAGCCAGTACTTC. Complete variable domain (other parts from reference TRBV2 and TRBJ2-7): EPEVTQTPSHQVTQMGQEVILRCVPISNHLYFYWYRQILGQKVEFLVSFYNNEISEKSEIFDDQFSVERPDGSNFTLKIRSTKLEDSAMYFCASSEALRASQYFGPGTRLTVT.

V is TRBV23-1 and J is TRBJ2-2; D might be TRBD1 (6 bases). TRBV23-1 is reported as an ORF; its role is uncertain. This CDR3 has 16 amino acids. Trimming pared 4 bases from V and 4 bases from J, leaving 16 bases between. Here the CDR3 DNA reads TGCGCCAGCAGTCCCCAGGGGCCGGGACCCACCGGGGAGCTGTTTTTT. Translation gives CASSPQGPGPTGELFF.

The chain employs TRBV5-6 and TRBJ2-5; 9 bases agree with TRBD2. Germline CDR1 and CDR2: SGHDT and YYEEEE. The junction had 6 bases not matched to a gene; V was cut back by 6 bases and J by 3 bases. The CDR3 sequence is 14 residues long. CDR3 bases: TGTGCCAGCAACAGACTAGCGGAGAAAGAGACCCAGTACTTC. Translating it yields CASNRLAEKETQYF.

The genes are TRBV6-6 and TRBJ2-2; no clear D. The ends were cut back, 5 bases at V and 9 bases at J, with 7 bases in the middle. Germline V gene lookup returns CDR1 MNHNY and CDR2 SVGAGI (reference sequence). This CDR3 comprises 11 residues. Here the CDR3 DNA reads TGTGCCAGCAGTCCCCTCAGGGAGCTGTTTTTT. This codes for CASSPLRELFF.

V gene TRBV14 combines with J gene TRBJ2-5, with TRBD1 identical over 9 bases. CDR1 SGHDN and CDR2 FVKESK come from the germline V gene. The junction had 12 bases not matched to a gene; V was cut back by 1 base and J by 6 bases. The CDR3 consists of 17 residues. CDR3: CASSQGTGDRRVKTQYF. DNA of the CDR3: TGTGCCAGCAGCCAAGGGACAGGGGACCGGCGGGTGAAGACCCAGTACTTC.

The chain is built from TRBV30 and TRBJ1-1; tentative D call: TRBD1 (5 bases). The germline V gene has CDR1 GTSNPN and CDR2 SVGIG (reference sequence). The length of the CDR3 is 13 residues. V was trimmed by 7 bases and J by 5 bases, leaving 17 bases between them. CDR3 sequence reads: CASGRRLDTEAFF. In DNA, the CDR3 is TGTGCCTCGGGGCGACGGTTGGATACTGAAGCTTTCTTT.

This clone was seen once. The CDR3 reads CASSQGGRPDEKLFF. In nucleotides, the CDR3 is TGTGCCAGCAGCCAAGGGGGACGCCCGGATGAAAAACTGTTTTTT. The chain links TRBV4-2 to TRBJ1-4; TRBD1 is a possible D gene (5 bases). Germline V gene sequence: CDR1 LGHNA, CDR2 YNFKEQ. Between the trimmed V and J ends, which lost 1 base and 6 bases, there was a span of 12 bases. The CDR3 spans 15 residues.

The chain combines TRBV18 with TRBJ2-1; 9 bases align to TRBD1. Germline loops: CDR1 KGHSH, CDR2 LQKENI. This CDR3 spans 15 amino acids. Trimming removed 6 bases from V and 9 bases from J; junction bases left unmatched: 12. The CDR3 DNA reads TGTGCCAGCTCGCCTAGGACAGGGGAGGTCGGTGAGCAGTTCTTC. It translates to CASSPRTGEVGEQFF.

The chain joins TRBV15 to TRBJ2-7; TRBD2 agrees at 9 bases. The J segment lost 4 bases and the V segment lost 5 bases, leaving 6 bases of the junction unmatched. The CDR3 length is 14 residues. Germline assignment: CDR1 LNHNV and CDR2 YYDKDF (reference sequence). The CDR3 loop reads CATSGQLAGYEQYF. DNA for the CDR3: TGTGCCACCAGCGGCCAGCTAGCGGGATACGAGCAGTACTTC. Drawing the rest from reference TRBV15 and TRBJ2-7, the complete variable domain is DAMVIQNPRYQVTQFGKPVTLSCSQTLNHNVMYWYQQKSSQAPKLLFHYYDKDFNNEADTPDNFQSRRPNTSFCFLDIRSPGLGDTAMYLCATSGQLAGYEQYFGPGTRLTVT.

The chain has TRBV7-9 and TRBJ2-3, with D unresolved. The CDR3 sequence is 12 residues long. Germline-derived CDR1 and CDR2 are SEHNR and FQNEAQ (reference sequence). V was shortened by 3 bases and J by 0 bases, with 1 base between the two germline ends. For the CDR3, the DNA is TGTGCCAGCAGCTTTAGCACAGATACGCAGTATTTT. This codes for CASSFSTDTQYF.

CDR3 amino acids: CASREHGTDEQFF. The CDR3 DNA reads TGTGCCAGCAGGGAACACGGAACGGATGAGCAGTTCTTC. V usage is TRBV6-5 and J usage is TRBJ2-1, with unresolved D. V was clipped by 6 bases and J by 8 bases, with 14 bases between them. The CDR3 is 13 residues long. From germline, CDR1 is MNHEY and CDR2 SVGAGI.

The rearrangement links TRBV5-6 to TRBJ2-7; D is ambiguous. The CDR3 contains 13 residues. CDR1 is SGHDT and CDR2 is YYEEEE in the germline V gene. Deletions cut 1 base from V and 3 bases from J, with 8 bases between. The DNA of the CDR3 is TGTGCCAGCAGCTTGTCCAGGTTCTACGAGCAGTACTTC. This gives the protein CASSLSRFYEQYF.

A word on this clone: The junction and the germline gene differ at one end; a read error may be behind it. The rearrangement uses TRBV5-6 and TRBJ2-7; 13 nucleotides line up with TRBD2. Germline loops: CDR1 SGHDT, CDR2 YYEEEE. The CDR3 spans 16 residues. CDR3 coding DNA: TGCGCCAGCAGCGGCAAGACTAGCGGGAGGACCTACGAGCAGTACTTC. This sequence encodes CASSGKTSGRTYEQYF.

By sample share, this clone is medium-sized. The chain employs TRBV7-9 and TRBJ1-1; the D gene is possibly TRBD1 (5 bases). CDR3 length equals 17 residues. V dropped 5 bases and J dropped 6 bases, with 25 bases sitting between them. Germline V gene lookup returns CDR1 SEHNR and CDR2 FQNEAQ (reference sequence). CDR3 amino acids: CASSTHDSKGRAAEAFF. In DNA, the CDR3 is TGTGCCAGCAGCACGCACGACAGTAAGGGCCGCGCCGCTGAAGCTTTCTTT.

J is TRBJ1-4 and V is TRBV15, with 8 bases matching TRBD1. The CDR3 extends over 14 amino acids. The germline V gene has CDR1 LNHNV and CDR2 YYDKDF (reference sequence). V dropped 5 bases and J dropped 8; count of bases not matched to a gene: 7. Here the CDR3 reads CATSPPDREEKLFF. Here the CDR3 DNA reads TGTGCCACCAGCCCCCCGGACAGGGAAGAAAAACTGTTTTTT.

This chain connects TRBV7-2 to TRBJ2-1; perhaps TRBD2 as D (6 bases). This CDR3 is 17 amino acids long. V dropped 2 bases and J dropped 0 bases, with 14 bases sitting between them. Per germline, CDR1 SGHTA and CDR2 FQGNSA. CDR3 DNA: TGTGCCAGCAGCTTAATGGGCGGGGCCAGCTCCTACAATGAGCAGTTCTTC. Protein: CASSLMGGASSYNEQFF.

The chain employs TRBV5-1 and TRBJ2-3; D perhaps matches TRBD2 (6 bases). CDR1 is SGHRS, CDR2 YFSETQ, per germline. This CDR3 is built from 15 residues. The ends were cut back, 3 bases at V and 3 bases at J, with 14 bases in the middle. The CDR3 reads CASSSAGSGTDTQYF. CDR3 DNA: TGCGCCAGCAGCTCCGCGGGATCAGGTACAGATACGCAGTATTTT.

V usage is TRBV7-3 and J usage is TRBJ2-3; 7 bases match TRBD1. Germline V CDR1 and CDR2: SGHTA, FQGTGA. The CDR3 length is 15 residues. V was pared by 3 bases and J by 0 bases, with 3 bases of the junction left unmatched. The CDR3 reads CASSFRTGSTDTQYF. CDR3 DNA sequence: TGTGCCAGCAGCTTCCGGACAGGAAGCACAGATACGCAGTATTTT.

V gene TRBV9 combines with J gene TRBJ2-5; a weak D match, TRBD2 (6 bases). The CDR3 loop spans 15 amino acids. Per germline, CDR1 SGDLS and CDR2 YYNGEE. V was cut by 2 bases and J by 4 bases, with 15 bases left in between. The CDR3 reads CASSVGLARGETQYF. In DNA form, the CDR3 reads TGTGCCAGCAGCGTTGGGCTAGCGAGGGGAGAGACCCAGTACTTC.

The chain recombines TRBV7-8 with TRBJ1-1; D ambiguous. CDR1 SGHVS and CDR2 FQNEAQ come from the germline V gene. This CDR3 comprises 12 residues. V was clipped by 5 bases and J by 4 bases, with 8 bases between them. Here the CDR3 DNA reads TGTGCCAGCAGCCCATCTTTCACTGAAGCTTTCTTT. Protein product: CASSPSFTEAFF. The whole variable domain, remainder taken from reference TRBV7-8 and TRBJ1-1, is GAGVSQSPRYKVAKRGQDVALRCDPISGHVSLFWYQQALGQGPEFLTYFQNEAQLDKSGLPSDRFFAERPEGSVSTLKIQRTQQEDSAVYLCASSPSFTEAFFGQGTRLTVV.

This rearrangement joins TRBV7-2 to TRBJ2-2; 7 positions match TRBD2. The CDR3 has 15 amino acids. The junction had 9 bases not matched to a gene; V was cut back by 6 bases and J by 5 bases. Germline V gene lookup returns CDR1 SGHTA and CDR2 FQGNSA. The CDR3 DNA is TGTGCCAGCAGGTGGACTAGTGGAGGGACCGGGGAGCTGTTTTTT. Amino acids: CASRWTSGGTGELFF.

This clone showed up just once. V usage is TRBV2 and J usage is TRBJ2-7; D remains unclear. V shed 11 bases and J shed 6 bases, with 17 bases lying between them. Germline V CDR1 and CDR2: SNHLY, FYNNEI. The CDR3 has 12 residues. The CDR3 reads CAGKRALSEQYF. The CDR3, as DNA: TGTGCCGGAAAAAGGGCCTTGTCCGAGCAGTACTTC.

The chain carries TRBV10-1 and TRBJ1-1; D remains unclear. Germline V CDR1 and CDR2: WNHNN, SYGVQD (reference sequence). The CDR3 is 13 amino acids. With 2 bases removed from V and 3 bases from J, the gap between germline ends came to 7 bases. Here the CDR3 reads CASSEDLYTEAFF. CDR3 in DNA: TGCGCCAGCAGTGAGGACCTCTACACTGAAGCTTTCTTT.

This rearrangement joins TRBV2 to TRBJ2-5; tentatively, D is TRBD1 or TRBD2 (5 bases each). Trimming took 0 bases from V and 4 from J, leaving 9 bases between them. The CDR3 covers 14 residues. Per germline, CDR1 SNHLY and CDR2 FYNNEI. CDR3 in DNA: TGTGCCAGCAGTGAAGCGCTTGGGGGAGAGACCCAGTACTTC. Protein sequence: CASSEALGGETQYF.

The chain uses TRBV6-4 and TRBJ1-2; no clear D. V was clipped by 6 bases and J by 7 bases, with 24 bases between them. This CDR3 is 16 amino acids long. The germline gives CDR1 MRHNA, CDR2 SNTAGT. The CDR3 reads CASSLSRALDPRGYTF. CDR3 nucleotides: TGTGCCAGCAGCTTATCCCGGGCCCTTGATCCGCGTGGCTACACCTTC.

This sequence joins TRBV7-8 and TRBJ2-3; 9 positions match TRBD2. The CDR3 totals 15 residues. The trim removed 5 bases at V and 5 bases at J, leaving 8 bases unmatched. Germline V gene sequence: CDR1 SGHVS, CDR2 FQNEAQ. The CDR3 sequence: CASSRRLAVGDTQYF. In nucleotides, the CDR3 is TGTGCCAGCAGCAGGCGACTAGCGGTAGGAGATACGCAGTATTTT. Using reference TRBV7-8 and TRBJ2-3 for the parts outside the CDR3, the full variable domain is GAGVSQSPRYKVAKRGQDVALRCDPISGHVSLFWYQQALGQGPEFLTYFQNEAQLDKSGLPSDRFFAERPEGSVSTLKIQRTQQEDSAVYLCASSRRLAVGDTQYFGPGTRLTVL.

V is TRBV7-6 and J is TRBJ2-3; D remains unclear. V was clipped by 5 bases and J by 1 base, with 10 bases between them. Germline values: CDR1 SGHVS, CDR2 FNYEAQ. This CDR3 contains 14 residues. The CDR3 protein is CASSPSAGTDTQYF. CDR3 nucleotide sequence: TGTGCCAGCAGCCCCTCGGCAGGCACAGATACGCAGTATTTT. Complete variable domain (other parts from reference TRBV7-6 and TRBJ2-3): GAGVSQSPRYKVTKRGQDVALRCDPISGHVSLYWYRQALGQGPEFLTYFNYEAQQDKSGLPNDRFSAERPEGSISTLTIQRTEQRDSAMYRCASSPSAGTDTQYFGPGTRLTVL.